This TCR beta chain emerged from a study of blood T cell repertoires in COVID-19. Turning to the study itself: T cells, B-cell-depleted T cells, or PBMCs supplied cDNA or gDNA.

In the authors' methods: For nucleated cells, counts were estimated from reference gene primer amplification. Clones were read by immunoSEQ multiplex PCR, and TCRdb kept only the in-frame ones, dropping some. That table supplies the V and J calls and clone size; D and trimming were determined from the DNA. This table holds 250,000 to 350,000 clones, roughly 84% found once. Per the germline V gene, CDR1 is SGHAT and CDR2 is FQNNGV. The CDR3 loop spans 15 amino acids. The V and J ends lost 5 bases and 3 bases, in that order; junction bases with no gene match: 2. Followed longitudinally, the Seattle patients had been enrolled during active infection. The table lists this clone with a count of one.

The sample consisted of peripheral blood. J is TRBJ2-7 and V is TRBV11-2; TRBD2 agrees at 15 bases. This clonotype originated in a human donor with COVID-19, enrolled during active disease. The donor label of this sample is uncertain. Written as DNA, the CDR3 is TGTGCCAGCAGCCGGGGACTAGCGGGAGGCTACGAGCAGTACTTC. Translation: CASSRGLAGGYEQYF.